This T cell receptor beta chain is from a study of T cells in narcolepsy. Study-wide context: Enrolled donors included narcolepsy type 1 or type 2 patients and healthy controls.

Clones were sequenced by immunoSEQ multiplex PCR, and TCRdb holds only the in-frame ones, with some missing. The table lists about 25,000 clones, about 80% of them singletons. With regard to this clone: The antigen is undetermined.

Germline V gene sequence: CDR1 SGDLS, CDR2 YYNGEE. V was pared by 4 bases and J by 2 bases, with 4 bases of the junction left unmatched. The CDR3 is 15 residues long. The study, taken as a whole, reports: HCRT-specific and TRIB2-specific autoreactive clonotypes appeared among same-patient CSF and blood CD4+ clonotypes. Autoreactive clonotypes reportedly recurred in blood of same and different patients, not controls. No autoreactive T cell clone sequences appeared in some memory CD4+ repertoires.

This chain joins TRBV9 and TRBJ2-3, with 10 bases that match TRBD2. The sequenced material came from CD45RA- memory CD4+ T cells from PBMCs. The clonotype comes from a human donor with narcolepsy. DNA of the CDR3: TGTGCCAGCAGCCCTAGCGGGGGTTACACAGATACGCAGTATTTT. Its protein is CASSPSGGYTDTQYF.